This T cell receptor beta chain derives from a study of T-cell reconstitution after alpha-beta-depleted transplantation in children. A library of TCRbeta sequences, prepared with unique molecular identifiers, was generated. TCRdb re-derived calls from the PCR reads in MiXCR, one entry per CDR3 protein. The table includes hundreds of thousands of distinct CDR3 sequences, approximately 20% detected once. This clonotype came up a few times. The CDR3 extends over 14 amino acids. V shed 9 bases and J shed 4 bases, with 17 bases lying between them. The germline CDR1 and CDR2 sequences are SNHLY and FYNNEI. The sequenced sample was PBMCs from the stem cell graft donor, obtained from the stem cell graft. The sequence was collected from a human donor who donated a stem cell graft to a child with acute lymphoblastic leukemia. The V and J genes are TRBV2 and TRBJ2-3; D is unresolved. Here the CDR3 DNA reads TGTGCCAGAAGTCGTACCAGCGCAGCAGATACGCAGTATTTT. Translating gives CARSRTSAADTQYF. The full variable domain, rest sourced from reference TRBV2 and TRBJ2-3, is EPEVTQTPSHQVTQMGQEVILRCVPISNHLYFYWYRQILGQKVEFLVSFYNNEISEKSEIFDDQFSVERPDGSNFTLKIRSTKLEDSAMYFCARSRTSAADTQYFGPGTRLTVL.